This entry features one T cell receptor (beta chain) sequence. Looked up from germline, CDR1 is MNHNS and CDR2 is SASEGT. The CDR3 consists of 15 residues. V lost 2 bases, J lost 0 bases, and 11 bases lay in between. Per the authors' pipeline: For nucleated cells, counts were estimated from reference gene primer amplification. TCRdb keeps only in-frame clones here, not all; method: immunoSEQ multiplex PCR. The V and J calls and the clone size are those of that table, but D and trimming were determined from the DNA. The table lists 150,000 or so clones, over 80% of them singletons, with 10% to 15% in the top ten. These data originate in a study of blood T cell repertoires in COVID-19. In assigning cohorts, the study relied on participant-reported clinical history.

The genes are TRBV6-1 and TRBJ2-7; perhaps TRBD2 as D (6 bases). The sequence derives from a woman in her sixties who had recovered from COVID-19. The sample taken for sequencing was PBMCs or T cells enriched from blood (not recorded which). The CDR3 coding sequence is TGTGCCAGCAGTGAAAGGGGACTGTCCTCCTACGAGCAGTACTTC. Residues: CASSERGLSSYEQYF.